These T cell receptor beta chains were read from a single sample in a study of tumor-infiltrating lymphocytes in primary liver carcinoma. TCRdb redid the calling of the multiplex PCR reads with MiXCR, one entry per CDR3 protein. The sample gives around 330,000 distinct CDR3 sequences, roughly three fifths of which show up once; 15% to 20% is in the top ten. Sequenced input: peripheral blood. The source is a woman aged 25 to 45 with primary liver carcinoma and hepatitis B virus infection. The CDR3 runs from the conserved cysteine through the conserved F or W. The D gene is left open where the match is weak. A row's size may be missing; if present it is once, few, many or a size class.

>TRBJ2-3|TRBD2|TRBV30|few
CAWSGTSGGGLYTQYF
TGTGCTTGGAGTGGGACTAGCGGGGGGGGTCTGTATACGCAGTATTTT
>TRBJ1-4|TRBD1|TRBV11-2|.
CASSWTGVGEKLSF
TGTGCTAGCAGCTGGACAGGGGTTGGTGAAAAACTGTCTTTT
>TRBJ2-7|.|TRBV11-3|.
CANSFSNEQYF
TGTGCCAACAGCTTTAGTAACGAGCAGTACTTC
>TRBJ2-3|.|TRBV14|.
CVSSHGAGNTDTQYF
TGTGTCAGCAGCCATGGTGCGGGGAACACAGATACGCAGTATTTT
>TRBJ1-2|.|TRBV6-1|.
CASRERGCYGYTF
TGTGCCAGCAGGGAAAGGGGCTGCTATGGCTACACCTTC
>TRBJ1-4|.|TRBV12-3/TRBV12-4|few
CASSFRGEKLFF
TGTGCCAGCAGTTTTCGGGGGGAAAAACTGTTTTTT
>TRBJ2-7|.|TRBV5-6|.
CANSSGTCYEQYF
TGTGCCAACAGCTCCGGGACCTGCTACGAGCAGTACTTC
>TRBJ2-7|TRBD2|TRBV28|.
CASSPSGRTYEQYF
TGTGCCAGCAGTCCCAGCGGGAGAACCTACGAGCAGTACTTC
>TRBJ2-1|TRBD1|TRBV12-3/TRBV12-4|many
CASSFTGVWNEQFF
TGTGCCAGCAGTTTTACAGGGGTATGGAATGAGCAGTTCTTC
>TRBJ1-2|TRBD1|TRBV4-1|.
CASSREGFGTGGYGYTF
TGCGCCAGCAGCCGAGAGGGGTTTGGGACAGGGGGCTATGGCTACACCTTC
>TRBJ2-5|.|TRBV5-1|few
CASSDSLGPAETQYF
TGCGCCAGCAGCGATAGCCTCGGGCCCGCGGAGACCCAGTACTTC
>TRBJ1-5|.|TRBV12-3/TRBV12-4|many
CASSRPNQPQHF
TGTGCCAGCAGTCGTCCTAATCAGCCCCAGCATTTT
>TRBJ2-1|TRBD2|TRBV12-3/TRBV12-4|many
CASRHRPGTSGGNEQFF
TGTGCCAGCAGACATCGCCCCGGGACTAGCGGTGGCAATGAGCAGTTCTTC
>TRBJ2-1|.|TRBV19|.
CASSLSGSRYNEQFF
TGTGCCAGTAGTCTCAGTGGGAGTCGCTACAATGAGCAGTTCTTC
>TRBJ2-7|.|TRBV29-1|.
CSVEVGARLYEQYF
TGCAGCGTTGAGGTCGGGGCTCGTCTCTACGAGCAGTACTTC
>TRBJ2-7|.|TRBV29-1|.
CSFAAGYELYF
TGCAGCTTTGCGGCCGGCTACGAGCTGTACTTC
>TRBJ2-7|.|TRBV30|.
CVWSLSRAPSEQYF
TGTGTCTGGAGTCTGAGTCGGGCGCCAAGCGAGCAGTACTTC
>TRBJ1-1|.|TRBV5-5|many
CASSLAYQQVNTEAFF
TGTGCCAGCAGCTTGGCCTACCAACAGGTCAACACTGAAGCTTTCTTT
>TRBJ2-6|TRBD2|TRBV6-5|.
CASSYGLVGGFSSGANVLTF
TGTGCCAGTAGTTACGGGCTAGTGGGAGGGTTTAGCTCTGGGGCCAACGTCCTGACTTTC
>TRBJ2-1|.|TRBV29-1|many
CSGGQLARYNEQFF
TGCAGCGGGGGTCAACTAGCCCGCTACAATGAGCAGTTCTTC
>TRBJ2-3|.|TRBV6-4|.
CASSDSTRGTDTQYF
TGTGCCAGCAGTGACTCGACTAGGGGGACAGATACGCAGTATTTT
>TRBJ2-3|.|TRBV11-2|many
CASSGRRGDTQYF
TGTGCCAGCAGCGGTCGCCGAGGAGATACGCAGTATTTT
>TRBJ2-3|TRBD2|TRBV7-8|.
CASSFGLAGYLTDTQYF
TGTGCCAGCAGCTTCGGACTAGCGGGTTATCTCACAGATACGCAGTATTTT
>TRBJ2-7|.|TRBV6-1|.
CASSEVKAGGYEQYF
TGTGCCAGCAGTGAAGTAAAAGCGGGTGGTTACGAGCAGTACTTC
>TRBJ2-2|.|TRBV10-1|.
CASSGSDDGELFF
TGCGCCAGCAGTGGGTCCGATGACGGGGAGCTGTTTTTT
>TRBJ2-7|.|TRBV29-1|once
CSVSIAGGGIHEQYF
TGCAGCGTTTCTATTGCAGGGGGGGGAATTCACGAGCAGTACTTC
>TRBJ1-1|.|TRBV30|.
CAWSERQGRAEAFF
TGTGCCTGGAGTGAACGGCAGGGGCGGGCTGAAGCTTTCTTT
>TRBJ2-1|.|TRBV7-9|.
CASSLASGYNEQFF
TGTGCCAGCAGCTTAGCTAGCGGTTACAATGAGCAGTTCTTC
>TRBJ1-2|TRBD1|TRBV12-3/TRBV12-4|.
CASKRTGTGRQGYGYTF
TGTGCCAGCAAAAGGACAGGGACCGGGAGGCAGGGCTATGGCTACACCTTC
>TRBJ1-5|TRBD1|TRBV6-5|few
CASSPTGRQPQHF
TGTGCCAGCAGTCCGACAGGGCGTCAGCCCCAGCATTTT
>TRBJ2-1|.|TRBV7-9|few
CASSLVSHEQFF
TGTGCCAGCAGCTTAGTGTCTCATGAGCAGTTCTTC
>TRBJ2-7|.|TRBV5-5|.
CASSMEALGTSYEQYF
TGTGCCAGCAGCATGGAAGCGTTAGGCACCTCCTACGAGCAGTACTTC
>TRBJ2-3|TRBD2|TRBV11-2|.
CVSSRGGRPTDTQCF
TGTGTCAGCAGCCGGGGGGGTCGTCCCACAGATACGCAGTGTTTT
>TRBJ1-3|.|TRBV12-3/TRBV12-4|.
CASSSSTGPSPSGNTIYF
TGTGCCAGCAGTTCGTCTACCGGGCCTTCGCCCTCTGGAAACACCATATATTTT
>TRBJ1-5|TRBD1|TRBV6-2/TRBV6-3|many
CASRRQGARSNQPQHF
TGTGCCAGCAGACGACAGGGGGCGCGTAGCAATCAGCCCCAGCATTTT
>TRBJ2-7|.|TRBV13|.
CASSPPGVYEQYF
TGTGCCAGCAGCCCACCGGGGGTCTACGAGCAGTACTTC
>TRBJ2-1|.|TRBV30|.
CAWSAVRLAAGEQFF
TGTGCCTGGAGTGCTGTGAGGCTAGCTGCCGGTGAGCAGTTCTTC
>TRBJ2-6|.|TRBV10-3|.
CAISAYSSGANVLTF
TGTGCCATCAGTGCGTACAGCTCTGGGGCCAACGTCCTGACTTTC
>TRBJ2-1|TRBD2|TRBV6-5|.
CASSQGTSGRNEQFF
TGTGCCAGCAGCCAAGGGACTAGCGGGCGCAATGAGCAGTTCTTC
>TRBJ1-1|.|TRBV29-1|many
CSVVSARSQAFF
TGCAGCGTTGTATCAGCTCGCAGCCAAGCTTTCTTT
>TRBJ2-5|.|TRBV6-1|few
CASQVVYQETQYF
TGTGCCAGCCAGGTTGTTTACCAAGAGACCCAGTACTTC
>TRBJ2-4|TRBD1|TRBV13|.
CASSSRTGTLNIQYF
TGTGCCAGCAGCTCCCGGACAGGCACGTTAAACATTCAGTACTTC
>TRBJ2-5|TRBD1|TRBV29-1|.
CSSIDRGLGETQYF
TGCAGCTCTATAGACAGGGGGCTCGGGGAGACCCAGTACTTC
>TRBJ1-2|TRBD1|TRBV5-4|.
CASSRTGAYGYTF
TGTGCCAGCAGCCGGACAGGAGCCTATGGCTACACCTTC
>TRBJ1-5|.|TRBV28|few
CAASFGGEGQHF
TGTGCCGCCAGCTTCGGGGGCGAGGGGCAGCATTTT
>TRBJ1-1|.|TRBV19|.
CASSIVGTVNTEAFF
TGTGCCAGTAGTATAGTAGGGACGGTGAACACTGAAGCTTTCTTT
>TRBJ2-3|.|TRBV12-3/TRBV12-4|.
CASSSYMGEFRRTDTRYF
TGTGCCAGCAGTTCCTACATGGGGGAGTTTAGACGCACAGATACGCGGTATTTT
>TRBJ2-1|TRBD2|TRBV11-3|.
CASSVGLAGGQSEQFF
TGTGCCAGTAGCGTGGGACTAGCGGGAGGGCAGAGTGAGCAGTTCTTC
>TRBJ2-5|.|TRBV12-3/TRBV12-4|.
CASKGNGSWETKYF
TGTGCCAGCAAAGGAAACGGGAGCTGGGAGACCAAGTACTTC
>TRBJ2-5|TRBD2|TRBV6-5|few
CASSYGVAGGSETQYF
TGTGCCAGCAGTTACGGGGTAGCGGGAGGGTCCGAGACCCAGTACTTC
>TRBJ2-3|.|TRBV6-5|many
CASSYSDPGSYTDTQYF
TGTGCCAGCAGTTACTCGGACCCGGGATCCTACACAGATACGCAGTATTTT
>TRBJ1-2|.|TRBV5-1|.
CASSTGSGPVDYTF
TGCGCCAGCAGCACCGGCAGCGGCCCTGTGGACTACACCTTC